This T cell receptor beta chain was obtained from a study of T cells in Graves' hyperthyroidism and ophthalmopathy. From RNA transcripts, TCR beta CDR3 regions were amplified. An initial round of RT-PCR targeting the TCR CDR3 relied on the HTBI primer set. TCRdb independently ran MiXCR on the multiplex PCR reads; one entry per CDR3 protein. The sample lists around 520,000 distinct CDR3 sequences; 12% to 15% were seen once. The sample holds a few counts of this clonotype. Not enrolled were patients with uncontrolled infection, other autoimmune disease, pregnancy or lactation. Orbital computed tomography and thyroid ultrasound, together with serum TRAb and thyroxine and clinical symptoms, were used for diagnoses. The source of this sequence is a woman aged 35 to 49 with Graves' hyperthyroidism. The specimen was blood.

DNA of the CDR3: TGCAGTGCTAGTTATCTGGGGGACACAGATACGCAGTATTTT. Its translation is CSASYLGDTDTQYF. The chain uses TRBV20-1 and TRBJ2-3; D possibly uses TRBD1 or TRBD2 (5 bases each). The CDR3 loop spans 14 amino acids. The ends were cut back, 3 bases at V and 2 bases at J, with 12 bases in the middle. Germline loops: CDR1 DFQATT, CDR2 SNEGSKA (reference sequence).